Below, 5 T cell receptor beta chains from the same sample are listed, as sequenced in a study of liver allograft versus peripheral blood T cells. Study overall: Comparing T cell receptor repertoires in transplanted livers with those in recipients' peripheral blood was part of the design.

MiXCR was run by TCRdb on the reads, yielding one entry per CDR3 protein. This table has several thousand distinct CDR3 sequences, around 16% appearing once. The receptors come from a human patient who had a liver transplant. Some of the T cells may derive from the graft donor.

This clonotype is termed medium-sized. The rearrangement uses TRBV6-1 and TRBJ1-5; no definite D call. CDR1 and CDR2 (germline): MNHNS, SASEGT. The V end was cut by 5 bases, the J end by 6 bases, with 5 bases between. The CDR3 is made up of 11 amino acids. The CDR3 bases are TGTGCCAGCAGTAGTGGTCAGCCCCAGCATTTT. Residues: CASSSGQPQHF.

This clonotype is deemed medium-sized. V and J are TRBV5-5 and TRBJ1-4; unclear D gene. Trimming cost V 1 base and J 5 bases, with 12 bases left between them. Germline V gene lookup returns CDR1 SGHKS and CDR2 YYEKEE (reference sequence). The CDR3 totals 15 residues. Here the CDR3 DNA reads TGTGCCAGCAGCTTGTATTTCATGGCGAATGAAAAACTGTTTTTT. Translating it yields CASSLYFMANEKLFF.

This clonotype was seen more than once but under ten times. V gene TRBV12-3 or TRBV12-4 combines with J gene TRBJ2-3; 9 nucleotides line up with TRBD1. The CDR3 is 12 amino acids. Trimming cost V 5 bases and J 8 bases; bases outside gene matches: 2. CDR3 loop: CASSVTGGTQYF. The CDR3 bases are TGTGCCAGCAGTGTGACAGGGGGTACGCAGTATTTT.

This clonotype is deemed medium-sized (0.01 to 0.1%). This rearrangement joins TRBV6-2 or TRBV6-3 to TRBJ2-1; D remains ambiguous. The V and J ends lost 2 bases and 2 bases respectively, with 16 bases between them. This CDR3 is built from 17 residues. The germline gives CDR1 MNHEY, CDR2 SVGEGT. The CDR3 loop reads CASSYRGAFRTYNEQFF. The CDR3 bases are TGTGCCAGCAGTTACCGAGGAGCATTTCGCACCTACAATGAGCAGTTCTTC.

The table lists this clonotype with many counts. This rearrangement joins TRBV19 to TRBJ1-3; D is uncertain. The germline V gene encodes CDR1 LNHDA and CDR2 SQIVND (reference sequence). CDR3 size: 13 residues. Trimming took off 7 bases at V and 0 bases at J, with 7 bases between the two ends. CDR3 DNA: TGTGCCAGTACCGAGGGCTCTGGAAACACCATATATTTT. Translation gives CASTEGSGNTIYF. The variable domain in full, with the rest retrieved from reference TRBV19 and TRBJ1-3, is DGGITQSPKYLFRKEGQNVTLSCEQNLNHDAMYWYRQDPGQGLRLIYYSQIVNDFQKGDIAEGYSVSREKKESFPLTVTSAQKNPTAFYLCASTEGSGNTIYFGEGSWLTVV.